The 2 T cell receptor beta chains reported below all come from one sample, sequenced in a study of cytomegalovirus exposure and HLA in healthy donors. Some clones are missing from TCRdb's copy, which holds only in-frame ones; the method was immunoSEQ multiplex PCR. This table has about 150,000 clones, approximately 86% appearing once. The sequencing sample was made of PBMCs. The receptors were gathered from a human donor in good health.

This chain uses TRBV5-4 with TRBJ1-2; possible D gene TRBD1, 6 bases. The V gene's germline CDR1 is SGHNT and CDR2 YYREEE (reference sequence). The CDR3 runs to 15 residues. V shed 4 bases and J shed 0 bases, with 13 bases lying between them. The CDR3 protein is CASSRSTGANYGYTF. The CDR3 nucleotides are TGTGCCAGCAGCCGCTCGACAGGTGCTAACTATGGCTACACCTTC.

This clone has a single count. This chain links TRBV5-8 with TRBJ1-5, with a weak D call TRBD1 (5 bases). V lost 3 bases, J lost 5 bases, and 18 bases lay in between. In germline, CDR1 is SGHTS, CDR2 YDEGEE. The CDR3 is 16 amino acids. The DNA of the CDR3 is TGTGCCAGCAGCTCCCCCTCGGGCAGGGTAGATCAGCCCCAGCATTTT. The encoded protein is CASSSPSGRVDQPQHF.